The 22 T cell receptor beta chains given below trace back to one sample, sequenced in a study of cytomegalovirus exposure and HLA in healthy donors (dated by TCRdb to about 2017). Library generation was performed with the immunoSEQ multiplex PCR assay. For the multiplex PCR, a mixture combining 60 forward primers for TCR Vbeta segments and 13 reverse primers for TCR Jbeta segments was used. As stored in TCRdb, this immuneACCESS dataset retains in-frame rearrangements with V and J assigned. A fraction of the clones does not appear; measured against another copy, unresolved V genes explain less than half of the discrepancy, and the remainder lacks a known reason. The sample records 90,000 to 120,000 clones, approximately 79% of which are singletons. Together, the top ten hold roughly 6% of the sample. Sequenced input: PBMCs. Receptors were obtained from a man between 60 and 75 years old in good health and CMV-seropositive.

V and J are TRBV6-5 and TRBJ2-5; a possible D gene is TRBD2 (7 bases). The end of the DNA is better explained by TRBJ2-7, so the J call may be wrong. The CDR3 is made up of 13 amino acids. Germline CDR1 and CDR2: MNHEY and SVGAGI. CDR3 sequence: CASRGGARYEQYF. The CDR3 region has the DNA TGTGCCAGCCGAGGGGGGGCACGGTACGAGCAGTACTTC.

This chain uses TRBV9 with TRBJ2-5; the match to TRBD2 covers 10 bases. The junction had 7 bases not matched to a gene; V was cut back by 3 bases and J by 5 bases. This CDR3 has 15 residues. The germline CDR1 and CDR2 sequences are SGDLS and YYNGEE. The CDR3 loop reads CASSASGGAPETQYF. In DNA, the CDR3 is TGTGCCAGCAGCGCTAGCGGGGGCGCTCCGGAGACCCAGTACTTC.

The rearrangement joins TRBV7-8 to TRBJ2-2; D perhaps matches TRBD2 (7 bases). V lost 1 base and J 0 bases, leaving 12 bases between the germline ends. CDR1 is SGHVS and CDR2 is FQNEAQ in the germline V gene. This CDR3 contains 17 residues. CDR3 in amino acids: CASSLGWGGTNTGELFF. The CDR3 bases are TGTGCCAGCAGCTTAGGATGGGGGGGCACGAACACCGGGGAGCTGTTTTTT. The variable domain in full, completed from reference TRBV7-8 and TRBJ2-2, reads GAGVSQSPRYKVAKRGQDVALRCDPISGHVSLFWYQQALGQGPEFLTYFQNEAQLDKSGLPSDRFFAERPEGSVSTLKIQRTQQEDSAVYLCASSLGWGGTNTGELFFGEGSRLTVL.

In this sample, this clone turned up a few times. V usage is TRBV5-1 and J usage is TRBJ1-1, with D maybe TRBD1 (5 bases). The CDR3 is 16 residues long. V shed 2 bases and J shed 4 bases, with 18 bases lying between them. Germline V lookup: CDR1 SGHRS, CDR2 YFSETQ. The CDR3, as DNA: TGCGCCAGCAGCTTATCCAGTCCCGGGAGGGGCACTGAAGCTTTCTTT. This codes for CASSLSSPGRGTEAFF. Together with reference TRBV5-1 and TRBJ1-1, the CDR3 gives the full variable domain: KAGVTQTPRYLIKTRGQQVTLSCSPISGHRSVSWYQQTPGQGLQFLFEYFSETQRNKGNFPGRFSGRQFSNSRSEMNVSTLELGDSALYLCASSLSSPGRGTEAFFGQGTRLTVV.

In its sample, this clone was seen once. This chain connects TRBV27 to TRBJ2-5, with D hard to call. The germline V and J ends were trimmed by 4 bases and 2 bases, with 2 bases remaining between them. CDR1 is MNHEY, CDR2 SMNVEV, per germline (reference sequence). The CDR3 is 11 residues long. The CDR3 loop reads CASSSQETQYF. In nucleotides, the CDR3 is TGTGCCAGCAGTTCGCAAGAGACCCAGTACTTC.

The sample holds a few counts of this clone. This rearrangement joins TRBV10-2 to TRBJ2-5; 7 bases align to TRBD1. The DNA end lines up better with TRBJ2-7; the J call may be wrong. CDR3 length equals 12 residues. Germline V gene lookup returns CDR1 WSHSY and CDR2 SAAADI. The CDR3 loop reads CASSLQGYEQYF. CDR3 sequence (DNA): TGCGCCAGCAGCCTACAGGGGTACGAGCAGTACTTC.

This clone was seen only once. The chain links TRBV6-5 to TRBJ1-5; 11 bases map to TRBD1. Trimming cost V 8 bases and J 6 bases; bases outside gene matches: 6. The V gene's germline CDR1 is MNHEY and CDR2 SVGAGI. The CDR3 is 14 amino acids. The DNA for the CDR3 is TGTGCCAGCGGCCGGGACAGGGGGGTTCAGCCCCAGCATTTT. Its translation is CASGRDRGVQPQHF.

CDR3 loop: CATSRDRAGQGYGYTF. DNA for the CDR3: TGTGCCACCAGCAGAGATAGGGCAGGACAGGGTTATGGCTACACCTTC. The genes are TRBV15 and TRBJ1-2; TRBD1 matches at 8 bases. The ends lost 0 bases at V and 5 bases at J; junction bases unmatched: 8. The CDR3 covers 16 residues. Germline V gene data show CDR1 as LNHNV and CDR2 as YYDKDF (reference sequence).

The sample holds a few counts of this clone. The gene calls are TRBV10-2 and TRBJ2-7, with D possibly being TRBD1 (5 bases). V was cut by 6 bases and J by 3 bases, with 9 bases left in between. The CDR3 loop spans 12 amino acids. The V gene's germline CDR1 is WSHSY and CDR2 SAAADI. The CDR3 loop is CASRLQVYEQYF. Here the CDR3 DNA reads TGCGCCAGCAGGTTACAGGTCTACGAGCAGTACTTC.

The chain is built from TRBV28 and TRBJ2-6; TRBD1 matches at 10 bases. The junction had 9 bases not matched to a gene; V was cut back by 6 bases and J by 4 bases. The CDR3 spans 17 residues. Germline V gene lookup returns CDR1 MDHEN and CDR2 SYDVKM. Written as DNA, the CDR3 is TGTGCCAGCAGCCGAGCCGACAGGGGGCGGGGGGCCAACGTCCTGACTTTC. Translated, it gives CASSRADRGRGANVLTF.

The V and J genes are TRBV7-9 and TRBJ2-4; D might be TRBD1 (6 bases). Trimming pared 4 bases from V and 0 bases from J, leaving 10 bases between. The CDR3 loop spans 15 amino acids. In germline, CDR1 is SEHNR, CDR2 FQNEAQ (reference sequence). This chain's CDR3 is CASSSDREAKNIQYF. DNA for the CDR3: TGTGCCAGCAGCTCGGACAGAGAAGCCAAAAACATTCAGTACTTC.

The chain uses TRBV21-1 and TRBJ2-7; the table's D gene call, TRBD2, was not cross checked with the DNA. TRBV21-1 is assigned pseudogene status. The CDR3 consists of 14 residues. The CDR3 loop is CASSLLALSYEQYF. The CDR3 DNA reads TGTGCCAGCAGCCTTCTAGCACTCTCCTACGAGCAGTACTTC.

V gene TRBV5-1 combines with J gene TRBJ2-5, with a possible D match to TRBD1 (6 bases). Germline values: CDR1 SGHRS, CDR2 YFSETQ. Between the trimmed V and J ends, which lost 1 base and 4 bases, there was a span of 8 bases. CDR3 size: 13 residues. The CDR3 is CASSLTGSETQYF. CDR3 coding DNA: TGCGCCAGCAGCTTGACAGGGTCAGAGACCCAGTACTTC.

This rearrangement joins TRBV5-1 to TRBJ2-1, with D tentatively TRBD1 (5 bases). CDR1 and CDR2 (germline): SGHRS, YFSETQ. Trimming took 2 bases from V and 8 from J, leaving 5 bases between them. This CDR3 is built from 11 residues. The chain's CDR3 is CASSFRDEQFF. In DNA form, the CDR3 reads TGCGCCAGCAGCTTCAGGGATGAGCAGTTCTTC.

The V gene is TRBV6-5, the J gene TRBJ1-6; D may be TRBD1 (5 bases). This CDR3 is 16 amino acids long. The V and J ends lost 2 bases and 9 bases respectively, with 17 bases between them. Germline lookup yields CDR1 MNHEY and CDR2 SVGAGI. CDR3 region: CASSYTFRDFGSPLHF. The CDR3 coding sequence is TGTGCCAGCAGTTACACGTTCAGGGATTTTGGTTCACCCCTCCACTTT.

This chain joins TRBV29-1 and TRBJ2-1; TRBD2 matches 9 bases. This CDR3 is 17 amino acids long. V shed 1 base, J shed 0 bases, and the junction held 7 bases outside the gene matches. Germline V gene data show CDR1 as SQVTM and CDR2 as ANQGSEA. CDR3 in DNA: TGCAGCGTTGAAGTAGCGGGGGTCTTTTACTCCTACAATGAGCAGTTCTTC. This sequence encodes CSVEVAGVFYSYNEQFF.

For the CDR3, the DNA is TGTGCCAGCAGCCCCGGGTACACTGAAGCTTTCTTT. Its translation: CASSPGYTEAFF. V and J are TRBV6-6 and TRBJ1-1; no reliable D call. The CDR3 runs to 12 residues. From germline, CDR1 is MNHNY and CDR2 SVGAGI (reference sequence). V lost 6 bases to trimming and J lost 3 bases, with 8 bases between them.

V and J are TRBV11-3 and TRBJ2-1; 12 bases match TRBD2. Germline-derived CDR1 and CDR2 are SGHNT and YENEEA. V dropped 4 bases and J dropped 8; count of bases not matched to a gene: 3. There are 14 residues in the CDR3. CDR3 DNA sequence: TGTGCCAGCAGCTCTAGCGGGGGGGCCTATGAGCAGTTCTTC. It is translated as CASSSSGGAYEQFF.

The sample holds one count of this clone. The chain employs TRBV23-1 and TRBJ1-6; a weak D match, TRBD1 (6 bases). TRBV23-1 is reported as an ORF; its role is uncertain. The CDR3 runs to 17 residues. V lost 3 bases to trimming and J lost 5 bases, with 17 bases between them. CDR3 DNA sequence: TGCGCCAGCAGTCACGATGGGGGACACGCGAATAATTCACCCCTCCACTTT. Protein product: CASSHDGGHANNSPLHF.

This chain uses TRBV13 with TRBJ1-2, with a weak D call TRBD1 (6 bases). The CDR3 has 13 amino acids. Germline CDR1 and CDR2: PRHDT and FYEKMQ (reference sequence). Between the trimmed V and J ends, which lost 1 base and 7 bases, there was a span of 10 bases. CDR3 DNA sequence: TGTGCCAGCAGCTTAGTCAGGGGCTCTGGCTACACCTTC. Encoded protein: CASSLVRGSGYTF. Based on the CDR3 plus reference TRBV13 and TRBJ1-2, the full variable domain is AAGVIQSPRHLIKEKRETATLKCYPIPRHDTVYWYQQGPGQDPQFLISFYEKMQSDKGSIPDRFSAQQFSDYHSELNMSSLELGDSALYFCASSLVRGSGYTFGSGTRLTVV.

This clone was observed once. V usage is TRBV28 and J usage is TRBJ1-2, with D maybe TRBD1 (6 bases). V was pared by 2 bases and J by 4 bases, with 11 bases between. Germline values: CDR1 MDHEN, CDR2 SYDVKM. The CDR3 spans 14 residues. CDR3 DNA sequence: TGTGCCAGCAGTTTACTGGGGGCGGTCTATGGCTACACCTTC. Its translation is CASSLLGAVYGYTF.

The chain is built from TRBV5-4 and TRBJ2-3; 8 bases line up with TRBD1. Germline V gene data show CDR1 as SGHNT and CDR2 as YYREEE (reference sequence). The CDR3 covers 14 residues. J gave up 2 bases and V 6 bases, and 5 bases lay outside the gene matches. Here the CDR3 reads CASNPQGVTDTQYF. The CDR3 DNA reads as TGTGCCAGCAACCCACAGGGGGTCACAGATACGCAGTATTTT.